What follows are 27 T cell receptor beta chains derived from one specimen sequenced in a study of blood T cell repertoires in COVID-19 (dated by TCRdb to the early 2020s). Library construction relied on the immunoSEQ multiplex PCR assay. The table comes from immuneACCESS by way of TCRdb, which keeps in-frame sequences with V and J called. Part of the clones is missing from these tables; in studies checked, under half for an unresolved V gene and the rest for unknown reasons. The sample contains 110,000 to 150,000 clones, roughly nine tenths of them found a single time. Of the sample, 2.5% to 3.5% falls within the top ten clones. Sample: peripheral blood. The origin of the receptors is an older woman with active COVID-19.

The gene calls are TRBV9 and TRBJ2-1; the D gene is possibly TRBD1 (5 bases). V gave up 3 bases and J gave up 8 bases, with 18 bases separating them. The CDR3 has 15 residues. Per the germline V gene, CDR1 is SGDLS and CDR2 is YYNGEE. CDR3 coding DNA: TGTGCCAGCAGCGCCCGCAGTGGGGCCCTCGATGAGCAGTTCTTC. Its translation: CASSARSGALDEQFF.

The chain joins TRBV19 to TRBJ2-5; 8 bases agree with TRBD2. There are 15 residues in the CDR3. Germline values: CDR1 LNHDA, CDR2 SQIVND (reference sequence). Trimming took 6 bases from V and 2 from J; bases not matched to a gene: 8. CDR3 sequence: CASSRTSRTQETQYF. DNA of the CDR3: TGTGCCAGTAGCCGGACTAGCAGGACACAAGAGACCCAGTACTTC. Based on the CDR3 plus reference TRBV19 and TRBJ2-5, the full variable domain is DGGITQSPKYLFRKEGQNVTLSCEQNLNHDAMYWYRQDPGQGLRLIYYSQIVNDFQKGDIAEGYSVSREKKESFPLTVTSAQKNPTAFYLCASSRTSRTQETQYFGPGTRLLVL.

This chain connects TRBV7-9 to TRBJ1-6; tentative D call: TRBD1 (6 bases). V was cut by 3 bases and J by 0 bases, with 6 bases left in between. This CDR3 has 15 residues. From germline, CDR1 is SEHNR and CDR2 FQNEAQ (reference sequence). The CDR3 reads CASSLDSSYNSPLHF. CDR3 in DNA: TGTGCCAGCAGCTTGGACAGCTCCTATAATTCACCCCTCCACTTT.

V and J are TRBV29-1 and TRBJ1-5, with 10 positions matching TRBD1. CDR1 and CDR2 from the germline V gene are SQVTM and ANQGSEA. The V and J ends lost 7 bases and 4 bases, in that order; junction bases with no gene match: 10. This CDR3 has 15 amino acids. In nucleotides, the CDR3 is TGCAGCGCGAAGACAGGGGGCTTCCCGAATCAGCCCCAGCATTTT. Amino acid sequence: CSAKTGGFPNQPQHF.

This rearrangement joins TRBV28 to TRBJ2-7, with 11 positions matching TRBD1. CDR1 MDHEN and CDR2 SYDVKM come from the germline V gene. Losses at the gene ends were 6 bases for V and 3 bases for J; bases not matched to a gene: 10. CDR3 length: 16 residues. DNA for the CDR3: TGTGCCAGCAGCCGTCTGGACAGGGGGCCCTACTACGAGCAGTACTTC. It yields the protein CASSRLDRGPYYEQYF.

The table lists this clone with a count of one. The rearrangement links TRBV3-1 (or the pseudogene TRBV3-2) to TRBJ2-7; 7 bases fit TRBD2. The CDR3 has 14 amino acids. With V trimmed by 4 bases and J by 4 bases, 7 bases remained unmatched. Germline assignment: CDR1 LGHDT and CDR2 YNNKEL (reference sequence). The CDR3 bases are TGTGCCAGCAGCCCCGGGGGGAGCATGTACGAGCAGTACTTC. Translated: CASSPGGSMYEQYF.

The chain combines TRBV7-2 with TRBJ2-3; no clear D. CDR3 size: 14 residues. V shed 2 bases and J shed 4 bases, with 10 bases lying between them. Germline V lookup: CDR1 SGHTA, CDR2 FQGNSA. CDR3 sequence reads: CASSLSPTADTQYF. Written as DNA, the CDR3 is TGTGCCAGCAGCTTATCCCCTACTGCAGATACGCAGTATTTT.

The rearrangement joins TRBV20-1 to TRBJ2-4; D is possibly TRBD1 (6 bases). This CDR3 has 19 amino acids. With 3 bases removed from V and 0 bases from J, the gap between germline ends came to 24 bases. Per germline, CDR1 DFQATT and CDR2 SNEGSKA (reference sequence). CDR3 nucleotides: TGCAGTGCTAGTCCAATTCGGGGAGAGGGCAGGGGAGCCAAAAACATTCAGTACTTC. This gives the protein CSASPIRGEGRGAKNIQYF.

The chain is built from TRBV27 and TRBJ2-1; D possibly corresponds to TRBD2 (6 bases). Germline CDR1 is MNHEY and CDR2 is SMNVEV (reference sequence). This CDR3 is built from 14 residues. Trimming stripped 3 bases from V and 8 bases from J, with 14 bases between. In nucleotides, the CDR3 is TGTGCCAGCAGTTTCCTAGCAGCGGGCGATGAGCAGTTCTTC. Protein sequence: CASSFLAAGDEQFF.

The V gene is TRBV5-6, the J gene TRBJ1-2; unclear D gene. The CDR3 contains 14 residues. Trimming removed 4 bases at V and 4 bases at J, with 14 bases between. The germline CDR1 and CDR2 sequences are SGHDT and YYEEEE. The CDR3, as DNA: TGTGCCAGCAGCCCTACCGATGCGTTCTATGGCTACACCTTC. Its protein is CASSPTDAFYGYTF.

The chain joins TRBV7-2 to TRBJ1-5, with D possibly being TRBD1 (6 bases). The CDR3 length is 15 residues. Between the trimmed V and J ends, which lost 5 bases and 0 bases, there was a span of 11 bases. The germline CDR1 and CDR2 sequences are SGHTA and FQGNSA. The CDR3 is CASSLNRASNQPQHF. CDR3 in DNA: TGTGCCAGCAGCCTCAACAGGGCTAGCAATCAGCCCCAGCATTTT.

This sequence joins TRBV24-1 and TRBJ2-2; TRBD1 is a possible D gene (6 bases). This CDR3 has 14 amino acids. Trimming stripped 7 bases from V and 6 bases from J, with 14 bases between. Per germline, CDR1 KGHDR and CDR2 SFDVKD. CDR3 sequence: CATSNSAGAGELFF. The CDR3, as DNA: TGTGCCACCAGCAACAGCGCAGGGGCCGGGGAGCTGTTTTTT.

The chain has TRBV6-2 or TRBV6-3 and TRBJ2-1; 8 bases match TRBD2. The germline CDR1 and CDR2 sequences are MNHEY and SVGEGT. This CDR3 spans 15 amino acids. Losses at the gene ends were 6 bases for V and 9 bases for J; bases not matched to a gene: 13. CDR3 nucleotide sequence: TGTGCCAGCAGCCTAATCAGCGGGAGTCGGAGTGAGCAGTTCTTC. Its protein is CASSLISGSRSEQFF.

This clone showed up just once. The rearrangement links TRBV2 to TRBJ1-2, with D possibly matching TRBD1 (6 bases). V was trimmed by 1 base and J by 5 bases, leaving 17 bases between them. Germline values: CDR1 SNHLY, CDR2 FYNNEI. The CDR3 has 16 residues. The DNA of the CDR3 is TGTGCCAGCAGTGAAGTGGGCAGGGGCGGATTGTATGGCTACACCTTC. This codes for CASSEVGRGGLYGYTF.

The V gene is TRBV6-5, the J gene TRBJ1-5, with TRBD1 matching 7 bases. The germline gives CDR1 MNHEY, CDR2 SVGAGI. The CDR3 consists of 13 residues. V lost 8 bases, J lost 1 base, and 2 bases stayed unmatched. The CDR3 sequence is CASRTGSNQPQHF. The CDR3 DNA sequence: TGTGCCAGCCGGACAGGAAGCAATCAGCCCCAGCATTTT.

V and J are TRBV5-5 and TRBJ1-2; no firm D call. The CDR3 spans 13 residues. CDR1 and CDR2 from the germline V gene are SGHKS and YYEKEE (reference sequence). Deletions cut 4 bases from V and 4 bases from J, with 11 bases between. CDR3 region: CASSVTMAYGYTF. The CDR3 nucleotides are TGTGCCAGCAGCGTGACAATGGCCTATGGCTACACCTTC.

The CDR3 DNA reads TGTGCCAGCACGCCGGGATTTCGCACAGATACGCAGTATTTT. Protein product: CASTPGFRTDTQYF. The chain uses TRBV28 and TRBJ2-3; the D gene is possibly TRBD2 (5 bases). Germline CDR1 reads MDHEN; CDR2 reads SYDVKM. The V end was cut by 7 bases, the J end by 1 base, with 12 bases between. The CDR3 sequence is 14 residues long.

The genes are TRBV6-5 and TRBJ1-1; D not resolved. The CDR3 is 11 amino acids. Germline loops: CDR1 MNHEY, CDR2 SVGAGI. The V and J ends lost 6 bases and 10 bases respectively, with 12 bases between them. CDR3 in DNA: TGTGCCAGCAGAAACCACTATAGAGCTTTCTTT. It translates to CASRNHYRAFF.

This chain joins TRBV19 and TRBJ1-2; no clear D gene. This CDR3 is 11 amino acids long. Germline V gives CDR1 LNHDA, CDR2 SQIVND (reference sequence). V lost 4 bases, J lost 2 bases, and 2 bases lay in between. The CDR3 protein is CASSTNYGYTF. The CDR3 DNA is TGTGCCAGTAGTACAAACTATGGCTACACCTTC.

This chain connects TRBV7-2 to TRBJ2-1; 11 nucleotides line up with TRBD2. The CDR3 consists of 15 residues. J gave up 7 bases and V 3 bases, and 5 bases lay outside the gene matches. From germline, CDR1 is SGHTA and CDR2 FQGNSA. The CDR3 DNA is TGTGCCAGCAGCTTGACTAGCGGGACAGGGAATGAGCAGTTCTTC. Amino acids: CASSLTSGTGNEQFF.

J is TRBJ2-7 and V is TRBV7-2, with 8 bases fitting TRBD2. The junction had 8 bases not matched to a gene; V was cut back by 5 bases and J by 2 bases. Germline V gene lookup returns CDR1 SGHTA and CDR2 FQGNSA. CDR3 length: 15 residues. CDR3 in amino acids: CASSLPLAATYEQYF. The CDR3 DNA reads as TGTGCCAGCAGCCTCCCACTAGCGGCTACCTACGAGCAGTACTTC.

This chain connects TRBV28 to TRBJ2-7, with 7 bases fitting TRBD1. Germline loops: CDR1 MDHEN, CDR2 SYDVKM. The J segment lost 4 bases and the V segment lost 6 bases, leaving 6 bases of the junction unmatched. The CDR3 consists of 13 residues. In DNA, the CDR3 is TGTGCCAGCAGACCGGGACAGTTATACGAGCAGTACTTC. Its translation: CASRPGQLYEQYF.

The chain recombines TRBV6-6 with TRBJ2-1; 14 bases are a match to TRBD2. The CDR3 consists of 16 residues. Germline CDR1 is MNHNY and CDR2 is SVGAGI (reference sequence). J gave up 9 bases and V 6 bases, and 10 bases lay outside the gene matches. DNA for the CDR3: TGTGCCAGCAGACGGCCGGGACTAGCGGGAGATGTTGAGCAGTTCTTC. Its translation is CASRRPGLAGDVEQFF.

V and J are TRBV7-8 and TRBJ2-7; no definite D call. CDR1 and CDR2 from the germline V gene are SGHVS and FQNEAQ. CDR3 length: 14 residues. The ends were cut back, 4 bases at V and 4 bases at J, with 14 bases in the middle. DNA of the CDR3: TGTGCCAGCAGCTCCTTTAGTTTCCGGTACGAGCAGTACTTC. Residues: CASSSFSFRYEQYF.

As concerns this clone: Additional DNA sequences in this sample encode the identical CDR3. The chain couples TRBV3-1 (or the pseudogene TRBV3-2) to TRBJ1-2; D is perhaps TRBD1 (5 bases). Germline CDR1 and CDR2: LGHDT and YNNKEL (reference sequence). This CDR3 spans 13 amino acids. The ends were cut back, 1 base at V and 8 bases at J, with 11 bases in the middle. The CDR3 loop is CASSQGGAYGYTF. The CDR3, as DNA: TGTGCCAGCAGCCAAGGCGGGGCGTACGGCTACACCTTC.

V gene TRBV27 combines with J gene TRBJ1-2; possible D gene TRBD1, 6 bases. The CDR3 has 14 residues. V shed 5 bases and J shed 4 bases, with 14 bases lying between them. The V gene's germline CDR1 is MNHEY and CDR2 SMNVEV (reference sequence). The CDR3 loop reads CASSPRTVPYGYTF. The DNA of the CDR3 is TGTGCCAGCAGTCCGCGGACAGTCCCCTATGGCTACACCTTC.

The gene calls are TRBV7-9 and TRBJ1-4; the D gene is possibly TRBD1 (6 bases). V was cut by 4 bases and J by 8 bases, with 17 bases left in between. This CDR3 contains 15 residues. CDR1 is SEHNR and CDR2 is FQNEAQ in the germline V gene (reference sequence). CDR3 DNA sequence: TGTGCCAGCAGCTCGCCGTCGCTAAGGGGGGAAAAACTGTTTTTT. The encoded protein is CASSSPSLRGEKLFF.